This TCR beta chain was recovered during a study of T cell responses to AZD1222 COVID-19 vaccine. The V gene's germline CDR1 is LNHDA and CDR2 SQIVND (reference sequence). The length of the CDR3 is 15 residues. The V end was cut by 3 bases, the J end by 0 bases, with 11 bases between. Worth noting for this clone: Its specificity is unknown.

Only in-frame clones appear in the TCRdb table, and some are missing; sequencing was by immunoSEQ multiplex PCR. The sample lists 200,000 or so clones, roughly 92% occurring once. Notes on the study in general: All repertoire sampling was performed exclusively after the peak T cell response. The study found vaccine-associated CD4 TCRs spanning spike, dominant at 160-218 and 743-854.

The sequence was collected from an adult in good health. This material consisted of peripheral blood, taken on day 0 of AZD1222 vaccination. The genes are TRBV19 and TRBJ1-2, with D possibly being TRBD1 (5 bases). The CDR3 coding sequence is TGTGCCAGTAGTATTGGACACCAAGCTAACTATGGCTACACCTTC. It translates to CASSIGHQANYGYTF. The entire variable domain, with the rest obtained from reference TRBV19 and TRBJ1-2, is as follows: DGGITQSPKYLFRKEGQNVTLSCEQNLNHDAMYWYRQDPGQGLRLIYYSQIVNDFQKGDIAEGYSVSREKKESFPLTVTSAQKNPTAFYLCASSIGHQANYGYTFGSGTRLTVV.